This T cell receptor beta chain emerged from a study of response to subunit inactivated influenza vaccine. Study results and limitations: A suggestion made by the authors is that each seasonal influenza vaccination recruits few new T cells.

The V gene's germline CDR1 is SGDLS and CDR2 YYNGEE. The CDR3 loop spans 14 amino acids. With 0 bases removed from V and 6 bases from J, the gap between germline ends came to 11 bases. For this clonotype: Its antigen is undetermined.

TCRdb used MiXCR to reprocess the RT-PCR reads, holding one entry per CDR3 protein. The table shows around 180,000 distinct CDR3 sequences, with around 9% occurring only once. This sequence originates from a man aged 50 to 59 who received an inactivated influenza vaccine. The sequencing here drew on non-naive T cells sorted from PBMCs, taken on the day of vaccination. The chain is built from TRBV9 and TRBJ2-3; a possible D gene is TRBD1 (6 bases). As DNA, the CDR3 is TGTGCCAGCAGCGTAGACAGCGGACAGGATACGCAGTATTTT. This sequence encodes CASSVDSGQDTQYF.